This passage covers 30 T cell receptor beta chains from one sample sequenced in a study of shared clonotypes between healthy human individuals. Sequenced by immunoSEQ multiplex PCR; TCRdb stores in-frame clones only, minus some. The repertoire holds a few hundred thousand clones, 70% to 80% seen once, with approximately 12% in the top ten. The specimen sequenced was PBMCs. These receptors were taken from a woman between 35 and 50 years old in good health. Some clones in this sample may be carry-over from other donors' samples.

The V gene is TRBV5-1, the J gene TRBJ2-1, with 13 bases aligning to TRBD2. J gave up 8 bases and V 4 bases, and 9 bases lay outside the gene matches. Germline V gene lookup returns CDR1 SGHRS and CDR2 YFSETQ. This CDR3 region has 16 residues. DNA of the CDR3: TGCGCCAGCAGCCGAGACGGACTAGCGGGAGAGGATGAGCAGTTCTTC. It is translated as CASSRDGLAGEDEQFF. The full variable domain, in which reference TRBV5-1 and TRBJ2-1 provide the parts outside the CDR3, is KAGVTQTPRYLIKTRGQQVTLSCSPISGHRSVSWYQQTPGQGLQFLFEYFSETQRNKGNFPGRFSGRQFSNSRSEMNVSTLELGDSALYLCASSRDGLAGEDEQFFGPGTRLTVL.

This clone came up many times. The chain combines TRBV10-3 with TRBJ2-2, with a possible D match to TRBD1 (5 bases). Per the germline V gene, CDR1 is ENHRY and CDR2 is SYGVKD. The germline V and J ends were trimmed by 6 bases and 0 bases, with 14 bases remaining between them. The CDR3 runs 16 residues. Here the CDR3 DNA reads TGTGCCATCAGGACTGGACATCTCCCGAACACCGGGGAGCTGTTTTTT. Its translation: CAIRTGHLPNTGELFF.

CDR3 sequence: CASSSFIGELFF. CDR3 nucleotide sequence: TGTGCCAGCAGCTCTTTTATAGGGGAGCTGTTTTTT. V and J are TRBV11-2 and TRBJ2-2; unclear D gene. CDR3 size: 12 residues. Germline assignment: CDR1 SGHAT and CDR2 FQNNGV. V was pared by 4 bases and J by 8 bases, with 8 bases between.

The V gene is TRBV10-1, the J gene TRBJ2-1; TRBD1 aligns across 9 bases. The germline CDR1 and CDR2 sequences are WNHNN and SYGVQD (reference sequence). The CDR3 loop spans 16 amino acids. V trimming: 4 bases; J trimming: 5 bases; junction bases outside the gene matches: 9. The CDR3 DNA follows: TGCGCCAGCAGTGGCACCGGGACAGGGCCCAACAATGAGCAGTTCTTC. Amino acid sequence: CASSGTGTGPNNEQFF.

This chain connects TRBV5-4 to TRBJ2-2, with D unclear. The germline V gene encodes CDR1 SGHNT and CDR2 YYREEE (reference sequence). V was trimmed by 5 bases and J by 1 base, leaving 6 bases between them. The CDR3 loop spans 13 amino acids. The CDR3 bases are TGTGCCAGCAGAGAGCAGAACACCGGGGAGCTGTTTTTT. Amino acid sequence: CASREQNTGELFF.

The DNA of the CDR3 is TGCGCCAGCAGCTCCGGGACTAGCGGGACCCACGAGCAGTACTTC. Residues: CASSSGTSGTHEQYF. This chain links TRBV5-1 with TRBJ2-7; TRBD2 agrees at 13 bases. This CDR3 has 15 amino acids. Trimming cost V 3 bases and J 5 bases; bases outside gene matches: 5. CDR1 is SGHRS and CDR2 is YFSETQ in the germline V gene.

This clone was seen only a few times. The CDR3 nucleotides read TGCAGCGTCCGCCGGACAGCTGAGAACACTGAAGCTTTCTTT. It encodes CSVRRTAENTEAFF. The gene calls are TRBV29-1 and TRBJ1-1; D may be TRBD1 (6 bases). There are 14 residues in the CDR3. Germline V lookup: CDR1 SQVTM, CDR2 ANQGSEA. Trimming took 6 bases from V and 1 from J, leaving 15 bases between them.

Comment on this clone: A far larger clone is a single base away, which makes a read error likely. The sample carries other DNA sequences with the same CDR3. This chain links TRBV7-9 with TRBJ2-1, with D unresolved. V was shortened by 5 bases and J by 2 bases, with 13 bases between the two germline ends. The CDR3 loop spans 15 amino acids. Germline values: CDR1 SEHNR, CDR2 FQNEAQ (reference sequence). The CDR3 loop is CASSLVPEAYNEQFF. CDR3 sequence (DNA): TGTGCCAGCAGCCTAGTTCCAGAGGCCTACAATGAGCAGTTCTTC.

Concerning this clone itself: This sample includes further DNA sequences coding for the same CDR3. The chain has TRBV5-1 and TRBJ1-4, with TRBD1 matching 10 bases. J lost 0 bases, V lost 4 bases, and 3 bases had no gene match. Germline assignment: CDR1 SGHRS and CDR2 YFSETQ. The CDR3 contains 16 residues. CDR3 in DNA: TGCGCCAGCAGCCCCGGACAGGGGGCAACTAATGAAAAACTGTTTTTT. It specifies CASSPGQGATNEKLFF.

With regard to this clone: A far larger clone is off by one base, so a read error is likely. The chain recombines TRBV5-1 with TRBJ2-4, with a weak D call TRBD2 (5 bases). The CDR3 is made up of 15 amino acids. Germline assignment: CDR1 SGHRS and CDR2 YFSETQ. Trimming stripped 4 bases from V and 9 bases from J, with 20 bases between. CDR3 in DNA: TGCGCCAGCAGCCTAGAGGGCCAACCCGGAAGCATTCAGTACTTC. It specifies CASSLEGQPGSIQYF.

This rearrangement joins TRBV7-8 to TRBJ2-2, with D uncertain. Trimming stripped 3 bases from V and 6 bases from J, with 8 bases between. This CDR3 spans 13 amino acids. Germline-derived CDR1 and CDR2 are SGHVS and FQNEAQ. CDR3 sequence (DNA): TGTGCCAGCAGCTTTCGCTGGGCCGGGGAGCTGTTTTTT. Translation gives CASSFRWAGELFF.

Concerning this clone itself: Relative to the germline gene, one junction end is altered; a read error may explain this. The CDR3 nucleotides read TGTGCCAGCAGTCAAGCAGAAACAAATTACAATGAGCAGTTCTTC. It is translated as CASSQAETNYNEQFF. V is TRBV6-1 and J is TRBJ2-1, with no clear D. Germline V gives CDR1 MNHNS, CDR2 SASEGT. CDR3 length equals 15 residues.

V gene TRBV11-2 combines with J gene TRBJ2-1, with 9 positions matching TRBD2. J was trimmed by 9 bases and V by 0 bases; bases with no gene match: 3. The CDR3 totals 14 residues. Germline-derived CDR1 and CDR2 are SGHAT and FQNNGV. CDR3 sequence reads: CASSLDSGSGEQFF. In nucleotides, the CDR3 is TGTGCCAGCAGCTTAGATAGCGGGAGTGGTGAGCAGTTCTTC.

The rearrangement uses TRBV7-2 and TRBJ2-5, with a weak D call TRBD2 (5 bases). The length of the CDR3 is 16 residues. From germline, CDR1 is SGHTA and CDR2 FQGNSA. V shed 1 base and J shed 3 bases, with 15 bases lying between them. In nucleotides, the CDR3 is TGTGCCAGCAGCTTAGGGACTCGAAAGAGCAAAGAGACCCAGTACTTC. Protein sequence: CASSLGTRKSKETQYF.

The chain carries TRBV2 and TRBJ1-6; 11 nucleotides align to TRBD1. The CDR3 runs 17 residues. Per the germline V gene, CDR1 is SNHLY and CDR2 is FYNNEI. The V and J ends lost 7 bases and 6 bases, in that order; junction bases with no gene match: 11. CDR3 DNA sequence: TGTGCCAGCAAAAGGACAGGGGGCAACGCGGTTAATTCACCCCTCCACTTT. Protein sequence: CASKRTGGNAVNSPLHF.

The CDR3 spells CASSTGTANYGYTF. CDR3 DNA sequence: TGTGCCAGTAGTACGGGGACAGCTAACTATGGCTACACCTTC. J is TRBJ1-2 and V is TRBV19, with TRBD1 matching over 7 bases. From germline, CDR1 is LNHDA and CDR2 SQIVND (reference sequence). This CDR3 is built from 14 residues. V gave up 4 bases and J gave up 0 bases; unmatched junction bases: 2.

The rearrangement uses TRBV6-1 and TRBJ2-1; 9 positions match TRBD2. The junction had 5 bases not matched to a gene; V was cut back by 6 bases and J by 5 bases. The CDR3 spans 14 residues. Germline V CDR1 and CDR2: MNHNS, SASEGT. CDR3 sequence: CASRPGLADNEQFF. Written as DNA, the CDR3 is TGTGCCAGCAGGCCGGGACTAGCAGACAATGAGCAGTTCTTC.

The chain couples TRBV7-3 to TRBJ2-1; 11 bases match TRBD2. Trimming took 5 bases from V and 10 from J; bases not matched to a gene: 16. This CDR3 comprises 17 residues. The germline gives CDR1 SGHTA, CDR2 FQGTGA. CDR3: CASSPPGIAGGPKEQFF. The CDR3 DNA is TGTGCCAGCAGCCCCCCGGGAATAGCGGGAGGGCCTAAGGAGCAGTTCTTC.

A remark on this clone: One end of the junction does not line up with germline, which may come from a read error. The chain is built from TRBV28 and TRBJ2-2; D is possibly TRBD1 (5 bases). CDR1 and CDR2 from the germline V gene are MDHEN and SYDVKM. The CDR3 spans 15 residues. This CDR3 is CVSSFLRRGTGELFF. The CDR3 DNA reads as TGTGTCAGCAGTTTTCTGAGAAGGGGCACCGGGGAGCTGTTTTTT. Looking up the rest from reference TRBV28 and TRBJ2-2 gives the full variable domain: DVKVTQSSRYLVKRTGEKVFLECVQDMDHENMFWYRQDPGLGLRLIYFSYDVKMKEKGDIPEGYSVSREKKERFSLILESASTNQTSMYLCVSSFLRRGTGELFFGEGSRLTVL.

This chain joins TRBV7-6 and TRBJ1-5; no firm D call. Trimming left V 5 bases short and J 5 bases short, with 10 bases between. Germline values: CDR1 SGHVS, CDR2 FNYEAQ. The CDR3 runs to 13 residues. CDR3 amino acids: CASSPRSHQPQHF. The CDR3, as DNA: TGTGCCAGCAGCCCTCGATCACATCAGCCCCAGCATTTT.

The chain uses TRBV18 and TRBJ2-7; 11 positions match TRBD2. The germline V gene has CDR1 KGHSH and CDR2 LQKENI. The ends lost 3 bases at V and 0 bases at J; junction bases unmatched: 4. This CDR3 has 16 amino acids. The CDR3 DNA is TGTGCCAGCTCACCCTTAGCGGGGGGGAGCTCCTACGAGCAGTACTTC. Translated, it gives CASSPLAGGSSYEQYF.

This clone occurred many times. This sequence joins TRBV27 and TRBJ2-7, with TRBD2 matching 9 bases. CDR3 length: 19 residues. V gave up 7 bases and J gave up 5 bases; unmatched junction bases: 24. From germline, CDR1 is MNHEY and CDR2 SMNVEV (reference sequence). The CDR3 loop reads CASTRRWGRGEAGGNEQYF. For the CDR3, the DNA is TGTGCCAGCACAAGGAGGTGGGGCAGGGGAGAAGCGGGAGGCAACGAGCAGTACTTC.

Details on this clone: A much larger clone lies one base from this, so it may be a read error. The chain links TRBV7-9 to TRBJ2-7; TRBD2 matches 9 bases. Per the germline V gene, CDR1 is SEHNR and CDR2 is FQNEAQ (reference sequence). V shed 0 bases, J shed 1 base, and the junction held 4 bases outside the gene matches. The CDR3 totals 16 residues. CDR3 in DNA: TGTGCCAGCAGCTTAGCGGGGCTAGCGGGATCCTACGAGCAGTACTTC. This translates into CASSLAGLAGSYEQYF.

This sequence joins TRBV19 and TRBJ1-4; 10 nucleotides agree with TRBD1. Trimming cost V 7 bases and J 4 bases; bases outside gene matches: 12. Germline-derived CDR1 and CDR2 are LNHDA and SQIVND (reference sequence). There are 17 residues in the CDR3. In DNA form, the CDR3 reads TGTGCCAGTATGGACGCGACAGGGGGCCCTGATAATGAAAAACTGTTTTTT. Protein sequence: CASMDATGGPDNEKLFF. Full variable domain (rest looked up from reference TRBV19 and TRBJ1-4): DGGITQSPKYLFRKEGQNVTLSCEQNLNHDAMYWYRQDPGQGLRLIYYSQIVNDFQKGDIAEGYSVSREKKESFPLTVTSAQKNPTAFYLCASMDATGGPDNEKLFFGSGTQLSVL.

The CDR3 DNA is TGTGCCATCAGTGGGCAGAGCGGCCTCTACGAGCAGTACTTC. Protein: CAISGQSGLYEQYF. V usage is TRBV10-3 and J usage is TRBJ2-5; D might be TRBD2 (5 bases). With the DNA end fitting TRBJ2-7 better, the J assignment may be wrong. Per the germline V gene, CDR1 is ENHRY and CDR2 is SYGVKD. This CDR3 comprises 14 residues.

This chain links TRBV7-2 with TRBJ2-2; D ambiguous. Trimming cost V 2 bases and J 4 bases, with 5 bases left between them. The germline V gene has CDR1 SGHTA and CDR2 FQGNSA. The CDR3 is made up of 13 amino acids. CDR3 nucleotides: TGTGCCAGCAGCTTAATGGCCACCGGGGAGCTGTTTTTT. Translating gives CASSLMATGELFF.

The chain uses TRBV11-2 and TRBJ2-1; no clear D. This CDR3 is built from 14 residues. Germline V gene lookup returns CDR1 SGHAT and CDR2 FQNNGV. Trimming pared 4 bases from V and 7 bases from J, leaving 14 bases between. DNA for the CDR3: TGTGCCAGCAGCTCGTTGTTGGATATTAATGAGCAGTTCTTC. This gives the protein CASSSLLDINEQFF.

For the CDR3, the DNA is TGTGCCACCAGCAGAGATCCCGCGGTCGGTCCCAAGGGGCCCCAGCATTTT. Protein: CATSRDPAVGPKGPQHF. The V gene is TRBV15, the J gene TRBJ1-5; D ambiguous. Trimming stripped 0 bases from V and 9 bases from J, with 21 bases between. The germline V gene has CDR1 LNHNV and CDR2 YYDKDF (reference sequence). The CDR3 totals 17 residues.

The chain uses TRBV6-6 and TRBJ1-1, with D possibly TRBD1 on 5 matching bases. Looked up from germline, CDR1 is MNHNY and CDR2 is SVGAGI (reference sequence). V dropped 5 bases and J dropped 1 base, with 17 bases sitting between them. This CDR3 contains 16 residues. CDR3 in DNA: TGTGCCAGCAGTAAACCCTCGGGGGTAGGGAACACTGAAGCTTTCTTT. Amino acids: CASSKPSGVGNTEAFF.

This clone was observed many times. J is TRBJ2-1 and V is TRBV2; D remains ambiguous. The germline gives CDR1 SNHLY, CDR2 FYNNEI. The CDR3 runs 14 residues. V was pared by 0 bases and J by 8 bases, with 11 bases between. The CDR3 DNA sequence: TGTGCCAGCAGTGAAGCGCTTCAGAGCTATGAGCAGTTCTTC. Protein sequence: CASSEALQSYEQFF.